This T cell receptor (beta chain) was found in a study of CD4 T cells in relation to SARS-CoV-2 and coronaviruses. This clone was detected only a few times. Its antigen is still unknown. Assay used: immunoSEQ multiplex PCR; TCRdb lists only in-frame clones, some missing. This repertoire shows approximately 20,000 clones, 70% to 90% found once; its top ten account for over 8.5%. V dropped 2 bases and J dropped 2 bases, with 13 bases sitting between them. The germline V gene has CDR1 MGHRA and CDR2 YSYEKL. CDR3 size: 16 residues. The unexposed donors gave CD4+ T cells in about 2010-2019, prior to COVID-19. CD4+ T cells were isolated from the cells after about 11 days of culture. Each well had roughly 2.2 million PBMCs in about 5% human AB serum with IL-2.

V and J are TRBV4-1 and TRBJ1-5; D remains ambiguous. Input material: CD4+ T cells from PBMCs, cultured in vitro. This TCR came from a human donor in good health. CDR3: CASSQTTTRGNQPQHF. In DNA, the CDR3 is TGCGCCAGCAGCCAAACGACCACAAGGGGCAATCAGCCCCAGCATTTT.